These 22 T cell receptor beta chains came from one sample sequenced in a study of blood T cells in healthy people across ages (dated by TCRdb to 2015 to 2017). The library was produced with 5' RACE. Sequencing was performed on an Illumina HiSeq 2500. The second PCR ran for roughly 7 to 12 cycles and used a J-beta primer mix along with a sample-barcoded 5' primer. Clones were called with MiXCR by TCRdb after fastp trimmed the public reads at Q25, and only in-frame beta chains were retained. Each entry is one CDR3 protein sequence, shown with its most common DNA and genes. For this sample the table gives more than 650,000 distinct CDR3 sequences, of which 22% were detected only once. The ten largest clones represent around a fifth of the sample. Material for sequencing was blood. Source of these receptors: a man between 65 and 85 years old in good health.

The J gene is TRBJ2-5, the V gene TRBV10-3; D is unclear. The last part of the DNA fits TRBJ2-7 better; the J call may be wrong. CDR1 and CDR2 (germline): ENHRY, SYGVKD. There are 14 residues in the CDR3. CDR3 sequence (DNA): TGTGCCATCAGTGAGAACGGGCCGAATTACGAGCAGTACGTC. As protein: CAISENGPNYEQYV.

The chain carries TRBV7-9 and TRBJ2-3; D is perhaps TRBD2 (6 bases). The CDR3 runs to 14 residues. V lost 6 bases and J 1 base, leaving 11 bases between the germline ends. The germline V gene encodes CDR1 SEHNR and CDR2 FQNEAQ (reference sequence). For the CDR3, the DNA is TGTGCCAGCAGTTCGGGGGAAGGCACAGATACGCAGTATTTT. It yields the protein CASSSGEGTDTQYF.

This clonotype turned up a few times. The rearrangement uses TRBV20-1 and TRBJ1-2; D remains ambiguous. Germline V gene data show CDR1 as DFQATT and CDR2 as SNEGSKA (reference sequence). Trimming took 3 bases from V and 5 from J, leaving 7 bases between them. There are 11 residues in the CDR3. The CDR3 here is CSASLGYGYTF. Written as DNA, the CDR3 is TGCAGTGCTAGTCTCGGTTATGGCTACACCTTC.

Worth noting for this clonotype: The CDR3 does not close with the conserved phenylalanine or tryptophan, likely indicating a read error. The rearrangement links TRBV9 to TRBJ2-1; D is perhaps TRBD2 (6 bases). Trimming took 2 bases from V and 5 from J, leaving 8 bases between them. CDR3 length: 13 residues. Per the germline V gene, CDR1 is SGDLS and CDR2 is YYNGEE. The CDR3 region has the DNA TGTGCCAGCAGCGTGGGGACTCACAATGAGCAGTTCCTC. Translating gives CASSVGTHNEQFL.

This clonotype was observed a few times. V usage is TRBV14 and J usage is TRBJ2-3; D is possibly TRBD2 (6 bases). With 0 bases removed from V and 1 base from J, the gap between germline ends came to 14 bases. The CDR3 contains 17 residues. Germline-derived CDR1 and CDR2 are SGHDN and FVKESK. The CDR3 nucleotides read TGTGCCAGCAGCCAAGATCCGCCTCGGAGGGGCACAGATACGCAGTATTTT. This codes for CASSQDPPRRGTDTQYF. Drawing the rest from reference TRBV14 and TRBJ2-3, the complete variable domain is EAGVTQFPSHSVIEKGQTVTLRCDPISGHDNLYWYRRVMGKEIKFLLHFVKESKQDESGMPNNRFLAERTGGTYSTLKVQPAELEDSGVYFCASSQDPPRRGTDTQYFGPGTRLTVL.

This clonotype was picked up one time. V gene TRBV7-9 combines with J gene TRBJ2-1; possibly TRBD2 for D (6 bases). This CDR3 contains 18 residues. Germline loops: CDR1 SEHNR, CDR2 FQNEAQ (reference sequence). V lost 3 bases, J lost 2 bases, and 20 bases lay in between. The CDR3 is CASSLGVNSGGTYNEQFF. CDR3 nucleotides: TGTGCCAGCAGCTTGGGGGTAAACTCTGGCGGGACCTACAATGAGCAGTTCTTC.

Only a few counts were recorded for this clonotype. The chain joins TRBV5-1 to TRBJ2-7; D perhaps matches TRBD1 (5 bases). Germline values: CDR1 SGHRS, CDR2 YFSETQ. The CDR3 consists of 16 residues. Trimming shortened V by 0 bases and J by 0 bases, and 13 bases separated the two germline ends. This CDR3 reads CASSLGKRGGSYEQYF. The DNA for the CDR3 is TGCGCCAGCAGCTTGGGCAAAAGGGGCGGCTCCTACGAGCAGTACTTC.

This clonotype was observed a few times. V is TRBV6-1 and J is TRBJ1-4; the match to TRBD1 covers 10 bases. Trimming at V came to 5 bases and at J to 5 bases, leaving 11 bases not matched to a gene. CDR1 is MNHNS and CDR2 is SASEGT in the germline V gene. The CDR3 has 17 amino acids. This chain's CDR3 is CASSQQYGQGVNEKLFF. CDR3 DNA sequence: TGTGCCAGCAGTCAGCAATACGGACAGGGGGTAAATGAAAAACTGTTTTTT.

This chain joins TRBV5-1 and TRBJ1-5; D may be TRBD1 (5 bases). Germline CDR1 and CDR2: SGHRS and YFSETQ. The ends were cut back, 1 base at V and 7 bases at J, with 12 bases in the middle. The CDR3 is 14 residues long. CDR3 sequence reads: CASSLRGGEQPQHF. In DNA, the CDR3 is TGCGCCAGCAGCTTGAGAGGAGGGGAACAGCCCCAGCATTTT.

The J gene is TRBJ2-5, the V gene TRBV7-2, with D uncertain. The CDR3 consists of 15 residues. Looked up from germline, CDR1 is SGHTA and CDR2 is FQGNSA. V lost 11 bases and J lost 1, with 20 bases in between. The CDR3 here is CAGNPKSGSQETQYF. DNA for the CDR3: TGTGCCGGCAACCCCAAATCGGGCTCCCAAGAGACCCAGTACTTC.

This clonotype came up many times. V is TRBV6-6 and J is TRBJ1-1; D call uncertain. This CDR3 is 14 amino acids long. Trimming stripped 6 bases from V and 0 bases from J, with 11 bases between. Germline assignment: CDR1 MNHNY and CDR2 SVGAGI (reference sequence). The CDR3 DNA reads as TGTGCCAGCAGCCGAGGTCAAGTGAACACTGAAGCTTTCTTT. Translating it yields CASSRGQVNTEAFF.

This clonotype came up a few times. This chain connects TRBV9 to TRBJ1-1, with D unresolved. The CDR3 spans 13 residues. Germline assignment: CDR1 SGDLS and CDR2 YYNGEE. Trimming stripped 4 bases from V and 3 bases from J, with 10 bases between. CDR3: CASSPTGHTEAFF. CDR3 nucleotide sequence: TGTGCCAGCAGCCCCACCGGTCACACTGAAGCTTTCTTT.

This clonotype was detected only a few times. The J gene is TRBJ1-1, the V gene TRBV12-3 or TRBV12-4; a possible D gene is TRBD1 (5 bases). The CDR3 consists of 13 residues. Trimming cost V 6 bases and J 1 base, with 9 bases left between them. CDR3 DNA: TGTGCCAGCAGCATGACAGAGAACACTGAAGCTTTCTTT. This translates into CASSMTENTEAFF.

This clonotype was seen more than once but under ten times. The chain links TRBV20-1 to TRBJ2-3, with 8 nucleotides matching TRBD2. Trimming at V came to 7 bases and at J to 1 base, leaving 10 bases not matched to a gene. The CDR3 has 15 residues. Germline CDR1 DFQATT, CDR2 SNEGSKA (reference sequence). The CDR3 DNA reads TGCAGTGTTGCGCTCGGAGCGGGAGGCACAGATACGCAGTATTTT. It specifies CSVALGAGGTDTQYF.

There are many counts of this clonotype. The J gene is TRBJ2-1, the V gene TRBV29-1; 9 bases align to TRBD2. With 3 bases clipped from V and 8 bases from J, the junction kept 11 bases outside the gene matches. CDR1 is SQVTM and CDR2 is ANQGSEA in the germline V gene. CDR3 length: 15 residues. The CDR3 loop reads CSVESFGSGSDEQFF. The CDR3 DNA is TGCAGCGTTGAGTCTTTTGGTAGCGGGAGCGATGAGCAGTTCTTC.

Only a few counts were recorded for this clonotype. The junction and the germline gene differ at one end; a read error may be behind it. The chain carries TRBV6-6 and TRBJ1-4; the D is unclear. The CDR3 consists of 14 residues. In germline, CDR1 is MNHNY, CDR2 SVGAGI (reference sequence). As DNA, the CDR3 is TGTGCCAGCAGTTACGTCGGGCTTAATGAAAAACCGTTTTTT. It is translated as CASSYVGLNEKPFF.

This clonotype was seen more than once but under ten times. The chain joins TRBV7-2 to TRBJ2-2; D remains unclear. This CDR3 is built from 14 residues. CDR1 and CDR2 from the germline V gene are SGHTA and FQGNSA. Trimming shortened V by 2 bases and J by 6 bases, and 10 bases separated the two germline ends. DNA of the CDR3: TGTGCCAGCAGCTTAACCCGAGACTCCGGGGAGCTGTTTTTT. Amino acids: CASSLTRDSGELFF.

The chain joins TRBV12-3 or TRBV12-4 to TRBJ2-3, with D perhaps matching TRBD1 (6 bases). CDR3 size: 14 residues. The ends were cut back, 7 bases at V and 3 bases at J, with 14 bases in the middle. This chain's CDR3 is CASTVRQGTDTQYF. The CDR3, as DNA: TGTGCCAGCACCGTGAGGCAGGGGACAGATACGCAGTATTTT.

There are a few counts of this clonotype. The gene calls are TRBV20-1 and TRBJ1-2; TRBD1 matches 11 bases. From germline, CDR1 is DFQATT and CDR2 SNEGSKA (reference sequence). CDR3 length: 15 amino acids. Germline trimming cut 4 bases from V and 4 bases from J; bases unmatched to any gene: 8. The CDR3 coding sequence is TGCAGTGCTACGGGACAGGGGGGAGTTTTCTATGGCTACACCTTC. The encoded protein is CSATGQGGVFYGYTF.

This clonotype was seen a few times. At one boundary the junction diverges from the germline segment, which might be a read error. The chain links TRBV24-1 to TRBJ2-5; D gene unclear. The better agreement between TRBJ2-1 and the DNA end casts doubt on the J call. The CDR3 is made up of 14 amino acids. Germline V gene sequence: CDR1 KGHDR, CDR2 SFDVKD. The CDR3 is CATGDRFTEDEQFF. The CDR3 region has the DNA TGTGCCACCGGTGACCGCTTTACAGAAGATGAGCAGTTCTTC.

The chain uses TRBV12-3 or TRBV12-4 and TRBJ1-5; D unresolved. V lost 1 base to trimming and J lost 11 bases, with 12 bases between them. This CDR3 contains 13 residues. The CDR3 sequence: CASSLGRLAAQHF. CDR3 DNA: TGTGCCAGCAGTTTAGGACGGCTGGCGGCCCAGCATTTT.

This clonotype was observed a handful of times. The chain links TRBV21-1 to TRBJ1-1. TRBV21-1 is given as a pseudogene. CDR3 length: 17 residues. CDR3 in amino acids: CASSKALGRLWWTEAFF. The CDR3 coding sequence is TGTGCCAGCAGCAAAGCGCTAGGCAGGCTGTGGTGGACTGAAGCTTTCTTT.